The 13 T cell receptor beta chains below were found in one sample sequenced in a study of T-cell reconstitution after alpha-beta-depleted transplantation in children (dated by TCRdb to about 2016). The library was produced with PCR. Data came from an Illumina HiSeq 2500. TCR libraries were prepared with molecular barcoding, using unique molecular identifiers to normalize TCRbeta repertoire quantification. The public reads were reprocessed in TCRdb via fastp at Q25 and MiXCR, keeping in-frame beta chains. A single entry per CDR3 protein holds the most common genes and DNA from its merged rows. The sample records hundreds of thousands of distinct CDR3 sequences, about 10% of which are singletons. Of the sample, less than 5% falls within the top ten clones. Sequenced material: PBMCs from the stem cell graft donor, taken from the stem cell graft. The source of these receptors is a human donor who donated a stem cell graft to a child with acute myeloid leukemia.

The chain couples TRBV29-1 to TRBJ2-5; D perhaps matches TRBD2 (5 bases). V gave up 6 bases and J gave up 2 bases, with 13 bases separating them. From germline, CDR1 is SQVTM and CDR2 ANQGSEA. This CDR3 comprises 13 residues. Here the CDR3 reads CSVGRQSQETQYF. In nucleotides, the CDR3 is TGCAGCGTGGGGAGACAATCACAAGAGACCCAGTACTTC.

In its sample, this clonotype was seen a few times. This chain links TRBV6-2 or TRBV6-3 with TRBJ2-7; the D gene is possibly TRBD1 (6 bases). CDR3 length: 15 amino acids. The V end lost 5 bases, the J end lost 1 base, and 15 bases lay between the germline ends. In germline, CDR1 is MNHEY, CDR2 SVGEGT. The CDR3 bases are TGTGCCAGCAGTGCCCAACAGGGATCTTCCTACGAGCAGTACTTC. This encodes CASSAQQGSSYEQYF.

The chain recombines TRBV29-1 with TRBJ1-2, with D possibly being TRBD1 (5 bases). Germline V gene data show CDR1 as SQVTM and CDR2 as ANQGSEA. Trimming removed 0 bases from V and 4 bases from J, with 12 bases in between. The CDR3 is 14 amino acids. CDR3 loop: CSVEDQRGRYGYTF. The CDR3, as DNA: TGCAGCGTTGAAGATCAACGGGGCCGCTATGGCTACACCTTC.

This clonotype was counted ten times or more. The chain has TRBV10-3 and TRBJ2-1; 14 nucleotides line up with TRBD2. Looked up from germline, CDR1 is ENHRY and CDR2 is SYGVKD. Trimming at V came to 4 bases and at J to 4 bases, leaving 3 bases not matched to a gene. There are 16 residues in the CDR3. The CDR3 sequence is CAISGLAGGSYNEQFF. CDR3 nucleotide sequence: TGTGCCATCAGTGGACTAGCGGGAGGGTCGTACAATGAGCAGTTCTTC.

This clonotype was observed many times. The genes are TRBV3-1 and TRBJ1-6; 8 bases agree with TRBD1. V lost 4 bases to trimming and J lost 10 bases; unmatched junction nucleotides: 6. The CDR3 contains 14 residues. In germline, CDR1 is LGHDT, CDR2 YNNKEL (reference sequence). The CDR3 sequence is CASSPGQGESPLHF. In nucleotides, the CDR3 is TGTGCCAGCAGCCCCGGACAGGGAGAATCACCCCTCCACTTT.

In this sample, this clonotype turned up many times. The CDR3 loop reads CASSSGTLPYEQYF. CDR3 nucleotide sequence: TGTGCCAGCAGCTCAGGGACTTTACCCTACGAGCAGTACTTC. The chain carries TRBV7-2 and TRBJ2-7, with D tentatively TRBD2 (6 bases). In germline, CDR1 is SGHTA, CDR2 FQGNSA. Trimming removed 4 bases at V and 2 bases at J, with 12 bases between. The CDR3 runs to 14 residues.

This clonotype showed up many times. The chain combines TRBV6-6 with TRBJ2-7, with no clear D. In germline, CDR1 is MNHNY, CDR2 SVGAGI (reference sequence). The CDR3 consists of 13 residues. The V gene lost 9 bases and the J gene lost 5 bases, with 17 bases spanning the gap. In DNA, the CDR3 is TGTGCCAGGAATAGCCAGCCGATTAACGAGCAGTACTTC. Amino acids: CARNSQPINEQYF.

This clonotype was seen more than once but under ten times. Written as DNA, the CDR3 is TGTGCCAGCAGCCGACAGGGTGAGGAGACCCAGTACTTC. This sequence encodes CASSRQGEETQYF. The chain recombines TRBV7-3 with TRBJ2-5; 7 nucleotides match TRBD1. V shed 5 bases and J 5 bases; nucleotides not matched to a gene: 5. Germline values: CDR1 SGHTA, CDR2 FQGTGA. The CDR3 extends over 13 amino acids.

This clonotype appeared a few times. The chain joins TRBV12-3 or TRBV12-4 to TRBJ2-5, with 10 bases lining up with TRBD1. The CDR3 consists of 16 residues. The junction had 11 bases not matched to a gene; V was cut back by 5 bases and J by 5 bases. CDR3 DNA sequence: TGTGCCAGCAGTATATCCGAGACAGGGGGCCCGGAGACCCAGTACTTC. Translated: CASSISETGGPETQYF.

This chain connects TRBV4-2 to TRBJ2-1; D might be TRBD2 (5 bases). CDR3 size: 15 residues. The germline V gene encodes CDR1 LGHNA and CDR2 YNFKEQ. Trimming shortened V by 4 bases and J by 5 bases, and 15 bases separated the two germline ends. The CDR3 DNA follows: TGTGCCAGCAGCCCAAGGCTACTAGATAACAATGAGCAGTTCTTC. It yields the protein CASSPRLLDNNEQFF.

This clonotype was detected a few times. In DNA, the CDR3 is TGCAGCGTGACCCCGGGACAGGGGGGTCACGAGCAGTACTTC. Encoded protein: CSVTPGQGGHEQYF. This sequence joins TRBV29-1 and TRBJ2-7; 11 bases match TRBD1. The CDR3 extends over 14 amino acids. The germline gives CDR1 SQVTM, CDR2 ANQGSEA. Trimming took 6 bases from V and 5 from J; bases not matched to a gene: 9.

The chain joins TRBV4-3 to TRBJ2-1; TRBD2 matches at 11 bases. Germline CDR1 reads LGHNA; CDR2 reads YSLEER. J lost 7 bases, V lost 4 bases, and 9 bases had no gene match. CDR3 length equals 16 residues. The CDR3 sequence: CASSPRLAGLKNEQFF. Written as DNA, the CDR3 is TGCGCCAGCAGCCCACGACTAGCGGGATTAAAGAATGAGCAGTTCTTC.

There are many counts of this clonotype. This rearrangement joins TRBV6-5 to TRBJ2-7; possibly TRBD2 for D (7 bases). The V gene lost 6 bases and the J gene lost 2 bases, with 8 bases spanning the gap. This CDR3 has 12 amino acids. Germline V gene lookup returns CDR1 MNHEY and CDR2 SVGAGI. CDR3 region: CASRGGPYEQYF. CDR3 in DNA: TGTGCCAGCAGGGGGGGGCCCTACGAGCAGTACTTC.